This T cell receptor (beta chain) was obtained from a study of cytomegalovirus exposure and HLA in healthy donors. About the study: Of around 400 genotyped donors, around 86% grouped in the Caucasian-associated ancestry cluster. Study-wide results and limits: Overall, roughly 150 TCR beta chains were annotated as cytomegalovirus-associated. Most likely, a cluster of highly shared sequence variants arose as a sequencing artifact.

The PCR used 60 Vbeta and 13 Jbeta primers. In the original processing: About 9.9 million shared chains were among some 80 million unique TCR beta chains counted in a later analysis. Assay used: immunoSEQ multiplex PCR; TCRdb lists only in-frame clones, some missing. The V and J calls and the clone size are those of that table, but D and trimming were determined from the DNA. This table holds under 150,000 clones, 75% to 85% found once. Regarding this clone: Its antigen is undetermined.

CDR1 MNHEY and CDR2 SVGAGI come from the germline V gene. Trimming left V 0 bases short and J 13 bases short, with 18 bases between. The CDR3 sequence is 14 residues long. This clonotype originated in a woman aged 40 to 50 in good health and CMV-seropositive. The V and J genes are TRBV6-5 and TRBJ1-1; no firm D call. What was sequenced was PBMCs. CDR3 in amino acids: CASSYSSTTLRGFF. The CDR3 region has the DNA TGTGCCAGCAGTTACTCGTCCACAACCCTCCGAGGTTTCTTT.